The 30 T cell receptor beta chains below come from one sample, sequenced in a study of blood T cell repertoires in COVID-19. Sequencing was performed with immunoSEQ multiplex PCR; in TCRdb, only in-frame clones are kept and a portion is missing. The sample lists 200,000 to 250,000 clones, 86% occurring once. The sample consisted of peripheral blood. The receptors come from an elderly man with acute or convalescent COVID-19.

This clone has a handful of counts. The V gene is TRBV5-3, the J gene TRBJ2-1, with 9 bases that match TRBD1. TRBV5-3 is an ORF, and what it does is uncertain. This CDR3 spans 16 amino acids. V trimming: 3 bases; J trimming: 3 bases; junction bases outside the gene matches: 7. For the CDR3, the DNA is TGTGCCAGAAGCTCCCCGGGACAGGGAAACTACAATGAGCAGTTCTTC. Amino acids: CARSSPGQGNYNEQFF.

The chain joins TRBV10-2 to TRBJ1-1; D uncertain. This CDR3 comprises 13 residues. Between the trimmed V and J ends, which lost 0 bases and 10 bases, there was a span of 12 bases. From germline, CDR1 is WSHSY and CDR2 SAAADI. CDR3 coding DNA: TGCGCCAGCAGTGAGTCGAGGATCGGTCTAGCTTTCTTT. This translates into CASSESRIGLAFF.

V and J are TRBV30 and TRBJ2-5; 7 bases align to TRBD1. The V gene's germline CDR1 is GTSNPN and CDR2 SVGIG (reference sequence). Trimming cost V 3 bases and J 5 bases; bases outside gene matches: 12. This CDR3 is built from 15 residues. DNA for the CDR3: TGTGCCTGGAGGGGACAGCCCATCCGAGGCGAGACCCAGTACTTC. Translating gives CAWRGQPIRGETQYF.

This chain connects TRBV10-1 to TRBJ2-7; 13 bases are a match to TRBD2. Losses at the gene ends were 2 bases for V and 5 bases for J; bases not matched to a gene: 3. This CDR3 is built from 15 residues. CDR1 and CDR2 from the germline V gene are WNHNN and SYGVQD (reference sequence). The CDR3 spells CASSEGTSGRDEQYF. The DNA of the CDR3 is TGCGCCAGCAGTGAGGGCACTAGCGGGAGGGACGAGCAGTACTTC.

This clone was found a few times. V usage is TRBV25-1 and J usage is TRBJ2-7; D is possibly TRBD1 (6 bases). CDR1 is MGHDK, CDR2 SYGVNS, per germline. Deletions cut 6 bases from V and 0 bases from J, with 18 bases between. This CDR3 spans 16 amino acids. The DNA for the CDR3 is TGTGCCAGCAGAAGTGATAGGGGGACGGCCTCCTACGAGCAGTACTTC. Translated: CASRSDRGTASYEQYF.

This chain links TRBV18 with TRBJ1-5, with D possibly matching TRBD1 (6 bases). CDR3 length: 15 amino acids. The germline CDR1 and CDR2 sequences are KGHSH and LQKENI. Trimming shortened V by 3 bases and J by 3 bases, and 12 bases separated the two germline ends. Here the CDR3 DNA reads TGTGCCAGCTCACCGGGGGGGGCAAACAATCAGCCCCAGCATTTT. Translating it yields CASSPGGANNQPQHF.

The chain carries TRBV6-1 and TRBJ2-7; 9 bases are shared with TRBD1. CDR1 and CDR2 from the germline V gene are MNHNS and SASEGT. Germline trimming cut 5 bases from V and 5 bases from J; bases unmatched to any gene: 7. This CDR3 contains 14 residues. The CDR3 nucleotides are TGTGCCAGCAGTTCACCGGGACAGGGAAACGAGCAGTACGTC. It translates to CASSSPGQGNEQYV.

The chain couples TRBV27 to TRBJ1-5, with 10 bases aligning to TRBD1. Germline CDR1 is MNHEY and CDR2 is SMNVEV (reference sequence). The CDR3 extends over 15 amino acids. V dropped 0 bases and J dropped 7; count of bases not matched to a gene: 3. The CDR3, as DNA: TGTGCCAGCAGTTTATCAGGGACAGGGGAACAGCCCCAGCATTTT. Residues: CASSLSGTGEQPQHF.

The rearrangement joins TRBV10-3 to TRBJ2-1, with a weak D call TRBD1 (6 bases). V lost 4 bases and J 0 bases, leaving 13 bases between the germline ends. The CDR3 runs 16 residues. Germline-derived CDR1 and CDR2 are ENHRY and SYGVKD. For the CDR3, the DNA is TGTGCCATCAGTGCGGCGGACAGTAGCTCCTACAATGAGCAGTTCTTC. Its translation: CAISAADSSSYNEQFF.

This chain uses TRBV5-6 with TRBJ2-2, with 8 positions matching TRBD2. The CDR3 has 15 residues. The V gene's germline CDR1 is SGHDT and CDR2 YYEEEE. V trimming: 0 bases; J trimming: 7 bases; junction bases outside the gene matches: 5. CDR3 loop: CASSLAGGQIGELFF. The CDR3 DNA reads TGTGCCAGCAGCTTGGCGGGAGGGCAGATCGGGGAGCTGTTTTTT.

The chain joins TRBV7-2 to TRBJ1-2, with D possibly being TRBD1 (5 bases). Germline V gives CDR1 SGHTA, CDR2 FQGNSA. This CDR3 is 14 amino acids long. Trimming pared 4 bases from V and 4 bases from J, leaving 13 bases between. CDR3 amino acids: CASSSPGQSYGYTF. DNA for the CDR3: TGTGCCAGCAGCTCACCTGGACAATCCTATGGCTACACCTTC.

The chain carries TRBV18 and TRBJ1-6; D remains ambiguous. The germline V gene encodes CDR1 KGHSH and CDR2 LQKENI. Trimming took off 0 bases at V and 8 bases at J, with 11 bases between the two ends. The length of the CDR3 is 15 residues. CDR3 coding DNA: TGTGCCAGCTCACCACCGTCTGGGAGAGATTCACCCCTCCACTTT. Encoded protein: CASSPPSGRDSPLHF.

The chain couples TRBV7-9 to TRBJ2-7, with a tentative D call TRBD2 (6 bases). V lost 8 bases and J 6 bases, leaving 17 bases between the germline ends. CDR3 size: 13 residues. Germline CDR1 is SEHNR and CDR2 is FQNEAQ (reference sequence). CDR3 DNA sequence: TGTGCCAGCGCCGGGACTGAAGCCGCCGAGCAGTACTTC. It specifies CASAGTEAAEQYF. Combining the CDR3 with reference TRBV7-9 and TRBJ2-7 gives the whole variable domain DTGVSQNPRHKITKRGQNVTFRCDPISEHNRLYWYRQTLGQGPEFLTYFQNEAQLEKSRLLSDRFSAERPKGSFSTLEIQRTEQGDSAMYLCASAGTEAAEQYFGPGTRLTVT.

The gene calls are TRBV11-2 and TRBJ1-4, with D possibly being TRBD1 (6 bases). V was trimmed by 5 bases and J by 11 bases, leaving 15 bases between them. Germline CDR1 reads SGHAT; CDR2 reads FQNNGV. The CDR3 length is 13 residues. In DNA, the CDR3 is TGTGCCAGCAGCATCCAGACAGGAAGGAAACTGTTTTTT. It specifies CASSIQTGRKLFF. Complete variable domain (other parts from reference TRBV11-2 and TRBJ1-4): EAGVAQSPRYKIIEKRQSVAFWCNPISGHATLYWYQQILGQGPKLLIQFQNNGVVDDSQLPKDRFSAERLKGVDSTLKIQPAKLEDSAVYLCASSIQTGRKLFFGSGTQLSVL.

This clone was counted only a few times. V gene TRBV6-5 combines with J gene TRBJ2-7, with D uncertain. The germline gives CDR1 MNHEY, CDR2 SVGAGI. The CDR3 spans 14 residues. With 2 bases removed from V and 2 bases from J, the gap between germline ends came to 10 bases. The CDR3: CASSYAWRPYEQYF. CDR3 DNA: TGTGCCAGCAGTTACGCCTGGCGGCCCTACGAGCAGTACTTC.

CDR3 residues: CSVTDGILNYGYTF. The DNA of the CDR3 is TGCAGCGTTACCGACGGGATCCTCAACTATGGCTACACCTTC. The chain combines TRBV29-1 with TRBJ1-2, with D unresolved. This CDR3 has 14 amino acids. Between the trimmed V and J ends, which lost 5 bases and 2 bases, there was a span of 15 bases. Germline-derived CDR1 and CDR2 are SQVTM and ANQGSEA.

The chain joins TRBV5-1 to TRBJ2-2; 7 nucleotides agree with TRBD2. CDR3 size: 16 residues. Trimming cost V 4 bases and J 2 bases; bases outside gene matches: 8. Germline-derived CDR1 and CDR2 are SGHRS and YFSETQ. Here the CDR3 reads CASSQISGFNTGELFF. As DNA, the CDR3 is TGCGCCAGCAGCCAGATTAGCGGGTTCAACACCGGGGAGCTGTTTTTT. Filled out from reference TRBV5-1 and TRBJ2-2, the complete variable domain reads KAGVTQTPRYLIKTRGQQVTLSCSPISGHRSVSWYQQTPGQGLQFLFEYFSETQRNKGNFPGRFSGRQFSNSRSEMNVSTLELGDSALYLCASSQISGFNTGELFFGEGSRLTVL.

This chain joins TRBV10-1 and TRBJ2-7; 9 positions match TRBD1. CDR3 length: 14 residues. V gave up 7 bases and J gave up 5 bases; unmatched junction bases: 9. Looked up from germline, CDR1 is WNHNN and CDR2 is SYGVQD (reference sequence). The CDR3: CASICRDRVHEQYV. DNA for the CDR3: TGCGCCAGCATCTGCCGGGACAGGGTCCACGAGCAGTACGTC.

In DNA, the CDR3 is TGTGCCAGCAGTTCCTTAACTAGCGGGAGAAGTTCCTACGAGCAGTACTTC. Translation gives CASSSLTSGRSSYEQYF. The rearrangement uses TRBV28 and TRBJ2-7; TRBD2 matches at 11 bases. Germline CDR1 and CDR2: MDHEN and SYDVKM. V shed 4 bases and J 1 base; nucleotides not matched to a gene: 9. This CDR3 is built from 17 residues.

In its sample, this clone was seen a few times. The V call is TRBV7-9, the J call TRBJ2-3; 7 bases agree with TRBD2. Germline trimming cut 1 base from V and 9 bases from J; bases unmatched to any gene: 13. The CDR3 spans 16 residues. CDR1 SEHNR and CDR2 FQNEAQ come from the germline V gene (reference sequence). The CDR3 loop reads CASSLGGGLERYTQYF. The CDR3 region has the DNA TGTGCCAGCAGCTTAGGAGGCGGACTAGAACGATACACGCAGTATTTT.

The chain couples TRBV19 to TRBJ1-6, with unresolved D. The CDR3 has 15 residues. V lost 6 bases to trimming and J lost 8 bases, with 17 bases between them. Germline V lookup: CDR1 LNHDA, CDR2 SQIVND (reference sequence). The CDR3 coding sequence is TGTGCCAGTAGACTAGGGCCCACCGCGGATTCACCCCTCCACTTT. Encoded protein: CASRLGPTADSPLHF.

The rearrangement joins TRBV18 to TRBJ2-7, with 8 bases lining up with TRBD2. The CDR3 totals 15 residues. V was clipped by 3 bases and J by 4 bases; unmatched bases: 8. Germline loops: CDR1 KGHSH, CDR2 LQKENI. This chain's CDR3 is CASSPRGGAAYEQYF. The CDR3 DNA reads as TGTGCCAGCTCACCCCGGGGGGGGGCAGCATACGAGCAGTACTTC.

V gene TRBV27 combines with J gene TRBJ2-4, with D maybe TRBD1 (6 bases). V was pared by 3 bases and J by 0 bases, with 12 bases between. The CDR3 totals 16 residues. Germline values: CDR1 MNHEY, CDR2 SMNVEV (reference sequence). CDR3 protein: CASSFDRLLAKNIQYF. CDR3 bases: TGTGCCAGCAGTTTTGACAGGTTACTAGCCAAAAACATTCAGTACTTC.

The chain uses TRBV6-5 and TRBJ1-5; D is possibly TRBD1 (5 bases). The CDR3 consists of 14 residues. Looked up from germline, CDR1 is MNHEY and CDR2 is SVGAGI. V lost 5 bases and J 7 bases, leaving 15 bases between the germline ends. The CDR3 sequence: CASSPGGVGQPQHF. In DNA, the CDR3 is TGTGCCAGCAGTCCCGGGGGGGTGGGGCAGCCCCAGCATTTT.

This sequence joins TRBV27 and TRBJ1-1; 8 nucleotides agree with TRBD1. Trimming took 0 bases from V and 2 from J; bases not matched to a gene: 14. This CDR3 comprises 19 residues. Looked up from germline, CDR1 is MNHEY and CDR2 is SMNVEV (reference sequence). CDR3: CASSLSPRRQGRLNTEAFF. The DNA for the CDR3 is TGTGCCAGCAGTTTATCGCCCCGAAGACAGGGGAGGTTAAACACTGAAGCTTTCTTT.

The rearrangement uses TRBV12-5 and TRBJ1-5; possible D gene TRBD1, 6 bases. The germline V gene encodes CDR1 LGHNT and CDR2 FRNRAP. Trimming took 1 base from V and 2 from J, leaving 9 bases between them. The CDR3 is 15 amino acids. CDR3 DNA: TGTGCTAGTGGTTTGGAGGCAGGGGGCAATCAGCCCCAGCATTTT. Encoded protein: CASGLEAGGNQPQHF.

The chain has TRBV9 and TRBJ1-2; TRBD1 matches at 10 bases. V gave up 3 bases and J gave up 0 bases; unmatched junction bases: 8. Germline V lookup: CDR1 SGDLS, CDR2 YYNGEE. The CDR3 has 17 amino acids. Here the CDR3 reads CASSAETGGGPNYGYTF. The DNA for the CDR3 is TGTGCCAGCAGCGCCGAGACAGGGGGCGGACCTAACTATGGCTACACCTTC.

In regard to this clone: Other DNA sequences in this sample translate to the same CDR3. The rearrangement joins TRBV5-1 to TRBJ2-3; D not resolved. The CDR3 spans 12 residues. V was shortened by 4 bases and J by 2 bases, with 5 bases between the two germline ends. Germline-derived CDR1 and CDR2 are SGHRS and YFSETQ. CDR3 nucleotide sequence: TGCGCCAGCAGCCTATACACAGATACGCAGTATTTT. Translation: CASSLYTDTQYF.

The chain carries TRBV19 and TRBJ1-4, with TRBD1 matching 7 bases. This CDR3 is 15 amino acids long. V dropped 4 bases and J dropped 10; count of bases not matched to a gene: 12. Germline CDR1 and CDR2: LNHDA and SQIVND (reference sequence). The CDR3 nucleotides are TGTGCCAGTAGTAGACAGGGTTATGGCTCAGGAAAACTGTTTTTT. This codes for CASSRQGYGSGKLFF.

The chain recombines TRBV4-1 with TRBJ2-1; D possibly corresponds to TRBD1 (6 bases). This CDR3 contains 15 residues. In germline, CDR1 is MGHRA, CDR2 YSYEKL. The germline V and J ends were trimmed by 1 base and 1 base, with 8 bases remaining between them. CDR3: CASSQVQGSYNEQFF. CDR3 nucleotides: TGCGCCAGCAGCCAAGTTCAGGGGTCCTACAATGAGCAGTTCTTC.